Listed here are 3 T cell receptor beta chains from one sample, sequenced in a study of OX40 agonist ivuxolimab in advanced cancers. Here immunoSEQ multiplex PCR was the method, and the copy in TCRdb shows in-frame clones only, minus some. The table records about 55,000 clones, 70% to 90% of them present only once. This sample comprised CD4+ or CD8+ T cells sorted from blood, obtained in a trial of the OX40 agonist ivuxolimab. All receptors come from an adult with an advanced solid tumor such as melanoma, head and neck, liver or kidney cancer.

The rearrangement joins TRBV28 to TRBJ1-2; D uncertain. CDR3 length equals 12 residues. Germline V gene data show CDR1 as MDHEN and CDR2 as SYDVKM. With 4 bases removed from V and 5 bases from J, the gap between germline ends came to 8 bases. The CDR3 bases are TGTGCCAGCAGTTCAAGGGTATATGGCTACACCTTC. Encoded protein: CASSSRVYGYTF.

This chain links TRBV7-8 with TRBJ1-1, with D maybe TRBD1 (6 bases). Trimming removed 2 bases from V and 11 bases from J, with 18 bases in between. The V gene's germline CDR1 is SGHVS and CDR2 FQNEAQ. This CDR3 has 14 amino acids. Written as DNA, the CDR3 is TGTGCCAGCAGCTTATTGTCCACGGGGGCTCTGGCTTTCTTT. This gives the protein CASSLLSTGALAFF.

The chain combines TRBV29-1 with TRBJ2-7; 15 nucleotides line up with TRBD2. Trimming at V came to 3 bases and at J to 4 bases, leaving 4 bases not matched to a gene. The CDR3 extends over 15 amino acids. Germline V gene lookup returns CDR1 SQVTM and CDR2 ANQGSEA. CDR3 coding DNA: TGCAGCGTTGATGATGGGACTAGCGGGGGGTACGAGCAGTACTTC. It encodes CSVDDGTSGGYEQYF.